This TCR beta chain was sequenced in a study of blood T cell repertoires in COVID-19. Study-wide context: Sources were T cells, B-cell-depleted T cells, or PBMCs; the material itself was cDNA or gDNA.

Generated by immunoSEQ multiplex PCR, the TCRdb table keeps only in-frame clones and is missing some. The sample shows 150,000 to 200,000 clones, almost 85% of them seen only once. Germline V CDR1 and CDR2: SEHNR, FQNEAQ (reference sequence). With 2 bases clipped from V and 0 bases from J, the junction kept 8 bases outside the gene matches. The CDR3 extends over 18 amino acids. Study members were between about 18 and 89 years old and lived in 20 to 25 US regions. Recovered status in Cohort 3 required two negative PCRs, clearance, or symptom resolution. The J gene is TRBJ2-7, the V gene TRBV7-9; 12 nucleotides line up with TRBD2. The sequenced material came from PBMCs or T cells enriched from blood (not recorded which). This sequence was found in a man aged 45-60 years who had recovered from COVID-19. The DNA of the CDR3 is TGTGCCAGCAGCTTAAGCGCGACTAGCGGGAGCCTCTCCTACGAGCAGTACTTC. Translating gives CASSLSATSGSLSYEQYF.